Reported below is one T cell receptor (beta chain). This entry comes from a study of blood T cell repertoires in COVID-19. The method was immunoSEQ multiplex PCR; TCRdb's version includes in-frame clones alone and lacks a portion of them. The sample holds around 58,000 clones, over 80% seen once. The CDR3 extends over 11 amino acids. Trimming cost V 3 bases and J 5 bases, with 5 bases left between them. CDR1 is LNHNV and CDR2 is YYDKDF in the germline V gene (reference sequence). The chain combines TRBV15 with TRBJ2-7; D not resolved. The receptor was isolated from a human donor in a cohort sampled during active COVID-19. Sequenced sample: peripheral blood. The CDR3 nucleotides read TGTGCCACCAGCAGGAGCAACGAGCAGTACTTC. Translated, it gives CATSRSNEQYF.